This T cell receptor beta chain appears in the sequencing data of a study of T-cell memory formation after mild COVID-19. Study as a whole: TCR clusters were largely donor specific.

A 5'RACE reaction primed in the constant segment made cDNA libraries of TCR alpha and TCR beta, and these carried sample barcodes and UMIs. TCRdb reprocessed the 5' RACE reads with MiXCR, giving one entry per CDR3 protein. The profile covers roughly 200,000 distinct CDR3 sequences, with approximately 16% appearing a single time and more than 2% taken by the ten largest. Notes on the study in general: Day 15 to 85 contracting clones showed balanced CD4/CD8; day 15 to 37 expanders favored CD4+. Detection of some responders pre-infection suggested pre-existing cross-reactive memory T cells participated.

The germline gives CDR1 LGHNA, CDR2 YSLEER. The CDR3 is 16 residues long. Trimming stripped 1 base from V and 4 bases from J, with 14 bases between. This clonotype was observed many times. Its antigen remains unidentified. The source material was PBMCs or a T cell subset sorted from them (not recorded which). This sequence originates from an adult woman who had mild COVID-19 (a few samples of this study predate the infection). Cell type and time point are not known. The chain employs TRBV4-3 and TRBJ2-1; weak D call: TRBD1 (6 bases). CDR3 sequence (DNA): TGCGCCAGCAGCCAAGGTTTCAGGGGAATGTACAATGAGCAGTTCTTC. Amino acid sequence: CASSQGFRGMYNEQFF.